These 21 T cell receptor beta chains came from one sample sequenced in a study of blood T cell repertoires in COVID-19. TCRdb's table, derived via immunoSEQ multiplex PCR, lists solely in-frame clones and lacks some. The table includes around 160,000 clones, around nine tenths detected once. Input material: peripheral blood. Receptor source: a woman aged 65 to 85 with COVID-19, enrolled during active disease.

The chain couples TRBV6-5 to TRBJ2-2; 10 bases match TRBD1. Unmatched junction bases numbered 4, after V lost 8 bases and J lost 4 bases. This CDR3 is built from 14 residues. The germline gives CDR1 MNHEY, CDR2 SVGAGI. The CDR3 bases are TGTGCCAGCTCGGACAGGGGGAGCACCGGGGAGCTGTTTTTT. Its protein is CASSDRGSTGELFF.

DNA for the CDR3: TGCGCCAGCAGCTTGGAAGCAGGGACCTACGAGCAGTACTTC. Its protein is CASSLEAGTYEQYF. This chain joins TRBV5-1 and TRBJ2-7, with a weak D call TRBD1 (5 bases). Germline CDR1 is SGHRS and CDR2 is YFSETQ. V lost 0 bases, J lost 2 bases, and 9 bases lay in between. The CDR3 loop spans 14 amino acids.

This clone was counted a few times. V gene TRBV6-5 combines with J gene TRBJ1-3; D is perhaps TRBD1 (5 bases). V was shortened by 5 bases and J by 0 bases, with 11 bases between the two germline ends. Germline CDR1 and CDR2: MNHEY and SVGAGI. The CDR3 runs to 15 residues. CDR3 DNA: TGTGCCAGCAGTCTCGGACACTTCTCTGGAAACACCATATATTTT. It encodes CASSLGHFSGNTIYF.

As DNA, the CDR3 is TGTGCCAGCAGGGGAGACAGGGGAATGATGTCTGAAGCTTTCTTT. Translation: CASRGDRGMMSEAFF. J is TRBJ1-1 and V is TRBV2, with TRBD1 identical over 8 bases. The CDR3 contains 15 residues. Germline CDR1 SNHLY, CDR2 FYNNEI. The V segment lost 6 bases and the J segment 6 bases; nucleotides outside the gene matches: 12. The whole variable domain, remainder taken from reference TRBV2 and TRBJ1-1, is EPEVTQTPSHQVTQMGQEVILRCVPISNHLYFYWYRQILGQKVEFLVSFYNNEISEKSEIFDDQFSVERPDGSNFTLKIRSTKLEDSAMYFCASRGDRGMMSEAFFGQGTRLTVV.

The V and J genes are TRBV5-4 and TRBJ1-3; 8 nucleotides agree with TRBD1. The V gene's germline CDR1 is SGHNT and CDR2 YYREEE (reference sequence). CDR3 length equals 14 residues. J was trimmed by 4 bases and V by 4 bases; bases with no gene match: 4. DNA for the CDR3: TGTGCCAGCAGCCCGACAGGGGTAGGAAACACCATATATTTT. It is translated as CASSPTGVGNTIYF.

The chain has TRBV18 and TRBJ2-5; 8 bases map to TRBD2. Germline V gene lookup returns CDR1 KGHSH and CDR2 LQKENI. Unmatched junction bases numbered 8, after V lost 6 bases and J lost 2 bases. The CDR3 consists of 15 residues. The CDR3 loop reads CASSSPSGPQETQYF. The CDR3, as DNA: TGTGCCAGCTCCTCCCCTAGCGGGCCGCAAGAGACCCAGTACTTC.

Concerning this clone itself: The sample holds other DNA sequences that translate to the same CDR3. The chain is built from TRBV12-3 or TRBV12-4 and TRBJ1-5; the D is unclear. The CDR3 sequence is 12 residues long. Trimming took 3 bases from V and 3 from J, leaving 3 bases between them. The CDR3 loop reads CASSLANQPQHF. The CDR3 DNA follows: TGTGCCAGCAGTTTGGCCAATCAGCCCCAGCATTTT.

The rearrangement links TRBV9 to TRBJ2-2, with 12 positions matching TRBD2. The CDR3 extends over 18 amino acids. Germline CDR1 is SGDLS and CDR2 is YYNGEE. V dropped 4 bases and J dropped 1; count of bases not matched to a gene: 8. The CDR3 bases are TGTGCCAGCAGCATGACTAGCGGGGGCCCCGAGAACACCGGGGAGCTGTTTTTT. Translated, it gives CASSMTSGGPENTGELFF.

The rearrangement joins TRBV2 to TRBJ1-3; D gene ambiguous. V lost 8 bases and J lost 3, with 8 bases in between. The germline CDR1 and CDR2 sequences are SNHLY and FYNNEI. The CDR3 has 12 amino acids. The CDR3 sequence is CASPAGGNTIYF. Written as DNA, the CDR3 is TGTGCCAGCCCGGCAGGTGGAAACACCATATATTTT.

The V gene is TRBV5-4, the J gene TRBJ1-1, with D hard to call. V lost 0 bases, J lost 1 base, and 7 bases lay in between. The germline CDR1 and CDR2 sequences are SGHNT and YYREEE (reference sequence). The CDR3 totals 14 residues. The CDR3 sequence: CASSLGGWNTEAFF. The CDR3 nucleotides are TGTGCCAGCAGCTTGGGAGGGTGGAACACTGAAGCTTTCTTT.

The gene calls are TRBV2 and TRBJ1-5, with 10 nucleotides matching TRBD1. This CDR3 contains 14 residues. CDR1 and CDR2 from the germline V gene are SNHLY and FYNNEI. J lost 7 bases, V lost 6 bases, and 6 bases had no gene match. For the CDR3, the DNA is TGTGCCAGCAGGGGGACAGGGGTTGGCCAGCCCCAGCATTTT. Translation gives CASRGTGVGQPQHF.

This clone was counted only a few times. The chain combines TRBV3-1 (or the pseudogene TRBV3-2) with TRBJ1-1; D uncertain. Deletions cut 4 bases from V and 0 bases from J, with 3 bases between. Germline lookup yields CDR1 LGHDT and CDR2 YNNKEL (reference sequence). This CDR3 spans 12 amino acids. The CDR3 DNA reads as TGTGCCAGCAGCCTAATGAACACTGAAGCTTTCTTT. Amino acid sequence: CASSLMNTEAFF.

This clone has a single count. The chain recombines TRBV30 with TRBJ1-3, with TRBD1 identical over 8 bases. The germline V gene has CDR1 GTSNPN and CDR2 SVGIG (reference sequence). The length of the CDR3 is 14 residues. Germline trimming cut 4 bases from V and 4 bases from J; bases unmatched to any gene: 6. The CDR3 DNA reads TGTGCCTGGACCGCAGGGGGCGGGGGAAACACCATATATTTT. This sequence encodes CAWTAGGGGNTIYF.

The V and J genes are TRBV5-4 and TRBJ1-1, with D perhaps TRBD1 (6 bases). Germline loops: CDR1 SGHNT, CDR2 YYREEE (reference sequence). Trimming pared 2 bases from V and 2 bases from J, leaving 16 bases between. The CDR3 is made up of 16 amino acids. As DNA, the CDR3 is TGTGCCAGCAGCTTTCCCCCCGGGGGGCCTAACACTGAAGCTTTCTTT. Translated: CASSFPPGGPNTEAFF.

This clone was seen just once. CDR3 DNA: TGTGCCAGCATTTCTTCAACTAATGAAAAACTGTTTTTT. Amino acids: CASISSTNEKLFF. V usage is TRBV28 and J usage is TRBJ1-4; D not resolved. Germline CDR1 reads MDHEN; CDR2 reads SYDVKM. Trimming pared 7 bases from V and 0 bases from J, leaving 6 bases between. The CDR3 length is 13 residues.

The chain links TRBV18 to TRBJ1-4, with 8 bases matching TRBD1. This CDR3 comprises 15 residues. Looked up from germline, CDR1 is KGHSH and CDR2 is LQKENI. V shed 2 bases and J 8 bases; nucleotides not matched to a gene: 7. CDR3 region: CASSPIGQGNEKLFF. CDR3 DNA: TGTGCCAGCTCACCAATTGGACAGGGAAACGAAAAACTGTTTTTT.

The chain couples TRBV2 to TRBJ1-5, with D perhaps TRBD1 (5 bases). V dropped 4 bases and J dropped 4 bases, with 11 bases sitting between them. Germline V lookup: CDR1 SNHLY, CDR2 FYNNEI. The CDR3 runs 14 residues. The CDR3 region has the DNA TGTGCCAGCAGTGGGGACGGGGGGAATCAGCCCCAGCATTTT. Translated: CASSGDGGNQPQHF.

The rearrangement links TRBV11-2 to TRBJ2-1, with a tentative D call TRBD2 (6 bases). Trimming took 4 bases from V and 5 from J, leaving 21 bases between them. The CDR3 is made up of 17 amino acids. Germline V gene data show CDR1 as SGHAT and CDR2 as FQNNGV. CDR3 amino acids: CASSSQGLAGLNNEQFF. The CDR3 bases are TGTGCCAGCAGCTCCCAAGGGCTGGCGGGGCTAAACAATGAGCAGTTCTTC.

The rearrangement uses TRBV18 and TRBJ1-4; D remains unclear. In germline, CDR1 is KGHSH, CDR2 LQKENI. Deletions cut 3 bases from V and 0 bases from J, with 8 bases between. The CDR3 is 15 amino acids. The CDR3 nucleotides read TGTGCCAGCTCACCCAGACAAACAACTAATGAAAAACTGTTTTTT. Its protein is CASSPRQTTNEKLFF.

V and J are TRBV30 and TRBJ1-5; perhaps TRBD1 as D (5 bases). The CDR3 has 11 amino acids. Looked up from germline, CDR1 is GTSNPN and CDR2 is SVGIG (reference sequence). V gave up 5 bases and J gave up 6 bases, with 8 bases separating them. The CDR3 is CAWLRGQPQHF. The CDR3 DNA is TGTGCCTGGCTTAGGGGTCAGCCCCAGCATTTT.

The chain combines TRBV2 with TRBJ2-7, with TRBD2 identical over 7 bases. CDR3 length: 11 amino acids. The junction had 2 bases not matched to a gene; V was cut back by 8 bases and J by 4 bases. CDR1 is SNHLY and CDR2 is FYNNEI in the germline V gene. The CDR3 region is CASGGGYEQYF. CDR3 nucleotides: TGTGCCAGCGGGGGGGGTTACGAGCAGTACTTC.